These 19 T cell receptor beta chains share one sample of origin, sequenced in a study of shared clonotypes between healthy human individuals. Data came from immunoSEQ multiplex PCR; TCRdb stores just in-frame clones and leaves some out. This table has some 2,100,000 clones, about 92% appearing once. Naivety among CD8 cells was defined by CD45RO negativity and positive CCR7 selection, thereby excluding terminally differentiated effector memory CD45RA+ cells. The specimen was naive CD8+ T cells from PBMCs. The receptors shown here come from a man between 18 and 29 years old in good health. Some clones in this sample may be carry-over from other donors' samples.

This CDR3 reads CASSEFYTVNTEAFF. In DNA form, the CDR3 reads TGTGCCAGCAGTGAATTTTATACGGTGAACACTGAAGCTTTCTTT. The J gene is TRBJ1-1, the V gene TRBV2; unclear D gene. V was cut by 2 bases and J by 0 bases, with 10 bases left in between. The CDR3 spans 15 residues. Germline V lookup: CDR1 SNHLY, CDR2 FYNNEI.

This chain joins TRBV6-4 and TRBJ2-1, with 14 positions matching TRBD2. Germline trimming cut 6 bases from V and 9 bases from J; bases unmatched to any gene: 7. The CDR3 consists of 15 residues. From germline, CDR1 is MRHNA and CDR2 SNTAGT. CDR3 in amino acids: CASSLGTSGRIEQFF. The CDR3 DNA sequence: TGTGCCAGCAGCCTTGGGACTAGCGGGAGAATTGAGCAGTTCTTC.

To note about this clone: This CDR3 is also generated by other DNA sequences in the sample. This chain joins TRBV9 and TRBJ1-1; D is possibly TRBD1 (5 bases). CDR1 is SGDLS and CDR2 is YYNGEE in the germline V gene. The V gene lost 3 bases and the J gene lost 5 bases, with 11 bases spanning the gap. The CDR3 contains 13 residues. The CDR3 here is CASSAGGGTEAFF. CDR3 in DNA: TGTGCCAGCAGCGCGGGTGGGGGAACTGAAGCTTTCTTT.

The chain combines TRBV28 with TRBJ2-5; TRBD2 matches 8 bases. CDR1 is MDHEN and CDR2 is SYDVKM in the germline V gene. V shed 2 bases, J shed 2 bases, and the junction held 7 bases outside the gene matches. The CDR3 covers 16 residues. The CDR3 loop is CASSLIPAGDQETQYF. Written as DNA, the CDR3 is TGTGCCAGCAGTTTAATACCAGCGGGAGATCAAGAGACCCAGTACTTC.

The chain recombines TRBV28 with TRBJ2-3; TRBD2 aligns across 8 bases. The CDR3 length is 18 residues. Losses at the gene ends were 5 bases for V and 6 bases for J; bases not matched to a gene: 19. Germline V gene data show CDR1 as MDHEN and CDR2 as SYDVKM. For the CDR3, the DNA is TGTGCCAGCAGTCCCTTTAGCGGGATGAGTCGTATTAGGGATACGCAGTATTTT. Amino acid sequence: CASSPFSGMSRIRDTQYF.

V is TRBV27 and J is TRBJ2-1, with 16 bases lining up with TRBD2. The CDR3 is made up of 20 amino acids. Trimming removed 7 bases from V and 7 bases from J; junction bases left unmatched: 19. The germline V gene has CDR1 MNHEY and CDR2 SMNVEV (reference sequence). This CDR3 reads CASIPQLGLAGGPGHNEQFF. The CDR3 DNA follows: TGTGCCAGCATTCCTCAGCTGGGACTAGCGGGAGGGCCAGGTCATAATGAGCAGTTCTTC.

The chain is built from TRBV7-8 and TRBJ1-3, with TRBD1 identical over 7 bases. V dropped 5 bases and J dropped 6; count of bases not matched to a gene: 10. Germline V gene lookup returns CDR1 SGHVS and CDR2 FQNEAQ. This CDR3 is 15 amino acids long. The CDR3 bases are TGTGCCAGCAGCGGGAACAGGGACAGAGCAAACACCATATATTTT. As protein: CASSGNRDRANTIYF.

V usage is TRBV2 and J usage is TRBJ2-7; TRBD1 might be the D (6 bases). CDR1 SNHLY and CDR2 FYNNEI come from the germline V gene. Trimming took 4 bases from V and 2 from J, leaving 15 bases between them. The CDR3 is 15 amino acids. The chain's CDR3 is CASSGARGQTYEQYF. The CDR3 DNA sequence: TGTGCCAGCAGTGGGGCTCGAGGACAGACCTACGAGCAGTACTTC.

The gene calls are TRBV5-4 and TRBJ2-5; 7 bases agree with TRBD2. The CDR3 is made up of 14 amino acids. The V gene's germline CDR1 is SGHNT and CDR2 YYREEE (reference sequence). V lost 4 bases, J lost 3 bases, and 6 bases stayed unmatched. The CDR3 sequence: CASSRTAGEETQYF. The DNA for the CDR3 is TGTGCCAGCAGCCGCACGGCGGGAGAAGAGACCCAGTACTTC.

Only one count was recorded for this clone. This rearrangement joins TRBV7-9 to TRBJ2-1, with D perhaps matching TRBD2 (6 bases). CDR1 and CDR2 (germline): SEHNR, FQNEAQ (reference sequence). Deletions cut 3 bases from V and 4 bases from J, with 13 bases between. CDR3 length equals 15 residues. CDR3 in amino acids: CASSFLAQAYNEQFF. The CDR3 DNA sequence: TGTGCCAGCAGCTTCCTAGCGCAAGCTTACAATGAGCAGTTCTTC.

The chain carries TRBV14 and TRBJ2-7; D might be TRBD2 (5 bases). CDR3 length: 16 amino acids. From germline, CDR1 is SGHDN and CDR2 FVKESK. Trimming shortened V by 1 base and J by 4 bases, and 17 bases separated the two germline ends. The CDR3: CASSQGASGTLYEQYF. DNA of the CDR3: TGTGCCAGCAGCCAAGGAGCGAGCGGAACCCTTTACGAGCAGTACTTC.

The chain employs TRBV19 and TRBJ1-4; 7 bases map to TRBD1. The germline V gene has CDR1 LNHDA and CDR2 SQIVND (reference sequence). The V gene end was trimmed by 4 bases and the J gene end by 0 bases; junction bases not matched to a gene: 14. The CDR3 is 19 residues long. The CDR3 is CASSSRDRRLTTTNEKLFF. The CDR3, as DNA: TGTGCCAGTAGTAGTCGGGACAGAAGACTGACTACAACTAATGAAAAACTGTTTTTT.

The rearrangement uses TRBV7-9 and TRBJ2-7; perhaps TRBD2 as D (5 bases). The CDR3 loop spans 13 amino acids. Trimming removed 5 bases from V and 6 bases from J, with 14 bases in between. CDR1 is SEHNR and CDR2 is FQNEAQ in the germline V gene (reference sequence). The CDR3 protein is CASSPRREVEQYF. CDR3 DNA sequence: TGTGCCAGCAGCCCCCGCCGGGAAGTCGAGCAGTACTTC. The complete variable domain, with remaining parts taken from reference TRBV7-9 and TRBJ2-7, reads DTGVSQNPRHKITKRGQNVTFRCDPISEHNRLYWYRQTLGQGPEFLTYFQNEAQLEKSRLLSDRFSAERPKGSFSTLEIQRTEQGDSAMYLCASSPRREVEQYFGPGTRLTVT.

The J gene is TRBJ2-5, the V gene TRBV4-1; 12 positions agree with TRBD2. The J call may be incorrect, as the DNA end agrees better with TRBJ2-7. The CDR3 has 14 amino acids. CDR1 is MGHRA, CDR2 YSYEKL, per germline. CDR3: CARSSGRAGYEQYF. The CDR3 DNA is TGCGCCAGGTCTAGCGGGAGGGCCGGGTACGAGCAGTACTTC.

The rearrangement links TRBV7-9 to TRBJ2-6; D gene ambiguous. Germline V gives CDR1 SEHNR, CDR2 FQNEAQ (reference sequence). Trimming removed 11 bases at V and 0 bases at J, with 14 bases between. This CDR3 is built from 15 residues. In DNA, the CDR3 is TGTGCCCCGACACGACCGATCTCTGGGGCCAACGTCCTGACTTTC. Its translation: CAPTRPISGANVLTF.

The chain joins TRBV29-1 to TRBJ2-7; the D is unclear. The V end was cut by 7 bases, the J end by 2 bases, with 9 bases between. This CDR3 is 11 amino acids long. Germline V gives CDR1 SQVTM, CDR2 ANQGSEA. The CDR3: CSGKEAYEQYF. The CDR3 bases are TGCAGCGGAAAAGAAGCCTACGAGCAGTACTTC.

The chain couples TRBV7-9 to TRBJ2-5; TRBD1 might be the D (7 bases). CDR1 and CDR2 from the germline V gene are SEHNR and FQNEAQ (reference sequence). V was clipped by 1 base and J by 1 base, with 13 bases between them. This CDR3 comprises 16 residues. CDR3 coding DNA: TGTGCCAGCAGCTTAGGACCAGGGGGAGGCCAAGAGACCCAGTACTTC. It specifies CASSLGPGGGQETQYF.

The chain combines TRBV20-1 with TRBJ1-1, with 7 bases fitting TRBD1. J gave up 9 bases and V 7 bases, and 8 bases lay outside the gene matches. Looked up from germline, CDR1 is DFQATT and CDR2 is SNEGSKA (reference sequence). The CDR3 is made up of 11 amino acids. The CDR3 coding sequence is TGCAGTGAAGTACAGGGGTTGAAAGCTTTCTTT. As protein: CSEVQGLKAFF.

The genes are TRBV6-6 and TRBJ2-7, with 9 bases that match TRBD1. The CDR3 loop spans 15 amino acids. V gave up 4 bases and J gave up 0 bases; unmatched junction bases: 4. Per the germline V gene, CDR1 is MNHNY and CDR2 is SVGAGI (reference sequence). The chain's CDR3 is CASSSGQGSSYEQYF. CDR3 nucleotides: TGTGCCAGCAGTTCCGGACAGGGGAGCTCCTACGAGCAGTACTTC.